This is a list of T cell receptor beta chains from one sample in a study of T-cell reconstitution after alpha-beta-depleted transplantation in children. TCRdb used MiXCR to reprocess the PCR reads, holding one entry per CDR3 protein. The profile covers some 340,000 distinct CDR3 sequences, with 10% to 13% appearing a single time and 2% to 2.5% taken by the ten largest. Sample: PBMCs from the stem cell graft donor, taken from the stem cell graft. The receptor source for this set is a human donor who donated a stem cell graft to a child with acute lymphoblastic leukemia. The CDR3 runs from the conserved cysteine through the conserved F or W. Each record gives: V gene, D gene, clone size, J gene, CDR3 length, CDR3 DNA, CDR3 protein. D genes are given only for firm matches. Clone size is shown for a subset of rows, as once, few, many or a class of expanded clone.

V gene: TRBV4-3
D gene: .
clone size: few
J gene: TRBJ2-5
CDR3 length: 17
CDR3 DNA: TGCGCCAGCAGCCAAGATCTTCTCGAGACATCCTGGGGGACCCAGTACTTC
CDR3 protein: CASSQDLLETSWGTQYF

V gene: TRBV7-8
D gene: TRBD2
clone size: once
J gene: TRBJ2-5
CDR3 length: 16
CDR3 DNA: TGTGCCAGCAGCTTAGCTAGCGGGAGGGCCAGGGAGACCCAGTACTTC
CDR3 protein: CASSLASGRARETQYF

V gene: TRBV4-1
D gene: .
clone size: many
J gene: TRBJ2-1
CDR3 length: 15
CDR3 DNA: TGCGCCAGCAGCCCGCGGGACCCTTCCACCAATGAGCAGTTCTTC
CDR3 protein: CASSPRDPSTNEQFF

V gene: TRBV12-3/TRBV12-4
D gene: .
clone size: few
J gene: TRBJ2-1
CDR3 length: 14
CDR3 DNA: TGTGCCAGCAGTTTAGGGGGACTCCTTAATGAGCAGTTCTTC
CDR3 protein: CASSLGGLLNEQFF

V gene: TRBV12-3/TRBV12-4
D gene: TRBD2
clone size: .
J gene: TRBJ2-7
CDR3 length: 15
CDR3 DNA: TGTGCCAGCAGCAGAACCGCGGGAGGATCTTACGAGCAGTACTTC
CDR3 protein: CASSRTAGGSYEQYF

V gene: TRBV6-1
D gene: TRBD1
clone size: .
J gene: TRBJ2-7
CDR3 length: 16
CDR3 DNA: TGTGCCAGCAGTGCAGGGACAGGTGGCATCTCCTACGAGCAGTACTTC
CDR3 protein: CASSAGTGGISYEQYF

V gene: TRBV12-3/TRBV12-4
D gene: .
clone size: many
J gene: TRBJ2-1
CDR3 length: 13
CDR3 DNA: TGTGCCAGCAACCGGGACACGTACAATGAGCAGTTCTTC
CDR3 protein: CASNRDTYNEQFF

V gene: TRBV19
D gene: TRBD2
clone size: .
J gene: TRBJ2-7
CDR3 length: 18
CDR3 DNA: TGTGCCAGTAGTGAACGGACTAGATGGGGTCCGAGCTCCTACGAGCAGTACTTC
CDR3 protein: CASSERTRWGPSSYEQYF

V gene: TRBV9
D gene: .
clone size: few
J gene: TRBJ2-1
CDR3 length: 14
CDR3 DNA: TGTGCCAGCACTCCCGGCGGATCGGGATATGAGCAGTTCTTC
CDR3 protein: CASTPGGSGYEQFF

V gene: TRBV20-1
D gene: .
clone size: .
J gene: TRBJ2-3
CDR3 length: 13
CDR3 DNA: TGCAGTGCTAGGGTGCCAAGCACAGATACGCAGTATTTT
CDR3 protein: CSARVPSTDTQYF

V gene: TRBV7-2
D gene: TRBD1
clone size: many
J gene: TRBJ2-3
CDR3 length: 14
CDR3 DNA: TGTGCCAGCAGCTTAGCGATAGGACAGGTGTTGCAGTATTTT
CDR3 protein: CASSLAIGQVLQYF

V gene: TRBV4-3
D gene: TRBD2
clone size: .
J gene: TRBJ2-3
CDR3 length: 16
CDR3 DNA: TGCGCCAGCAGCCATGATAGCGGGAGGCCCACAGATACGCAGTATTTT
CDR3 protein: CASSHDSGRPTDTQYF

V gene: TRBV27
D gene: TRBD1
clone size: few
J gene: TRBJ1-2
CDR3 length: 15
CDR3 DNA: TGTGCCAGCAGTTCGCTCGGGACAGGGGAGTATGGCTACACCTTC
CDR3 protein: CASSSLGTGEYGYTF

V gene: TRBV9
D gene: TRBD2
clone size: many
J gene: TRBJ2-1
CDR3 length: 16
CDR3 DNA: TGTGCCAGCAGCGTAGCTACTAGCGGCCTCTACAATGAGCAGTTCTTC
CDR3 protein: CASSVATSGLYNEQFF

V gene: TRBV11-1
D gene: .
clone size: few
J gene: TRBJ2-3
CDR3 length: 18
CDR3 DNA: TGTGCCAGCAGCACCAAAAGGGGCGGGCCGGTCGGGGCAGATACGCAGTATTTT
CDR3 protein: CASSTKRGGPVGADTQYF

V gene: TRBV4-1
D gene: TRBD1
clone size: few
J gene: TRBJ1-5
CDR3 length: 17
CDR3 DNA: TGCGCCAGCAGCGACAGGGGAGGCTTCGGGAGCAATCAGCCCCAGCATTTT
CDR3 protein: CASSDRGGFGSNQPQHF

V gene: TRBV7-9
D gene: .
clone size: .
J gene: TRBJ2-3
CDR3 length: 16
CDR3 DNA: TGTGCCAGCAGCATACTTACAGAGGGGGTCACAGATACGCAGTATTTT
CDR3 protein: CASSILTEGVTDTQYF

V gene: TRBV11-2
D gene: TRBD2
clone size: few
J gene: TRBJ2-1
CDR3 length: 19
CDR3 DNA: TGTGCCAGCAGCTTATTTTTGAACATTGGGGGAGGGCCGGGGAATGAGCAGTTCTTC
CDR3 protein: CASSLFLNIGGGPGNEQFF

V gene: TRBV6-1
D gene: TRBD1
clone size: .
J gene: TRBJ1-5
CDR3 length: 15
CDR3 DNA: TGTGCCAGCGAACGGGCCGGGACAGGTAAACAGCCCCAGCATTTT
CDR3 protein: CASERAGTGKQPQHF

V gene: TRBV5-6
D gene: TRBD2
clone size: .
J gene: TRBJ2-1
CDR3 length: 16
CDR3 DNA: TGTGCCAGCAGCATGGGACTAGCGGGAATCCACAATGAGCAGTTCTTC
CDR3 protein: CASSMGLAGIHNEQFF

V gene: TRBV6-1
D gene: .
clone size: few
J gene: TRBJ1-2
CDR3 length: 14
CDR3 DNA: TGTGCCAGCAGAGAAGCCGGGACGGCTCTTAGCTACACCTTC
CDR3 protein: CASREAGTALSYTF

V gene: TRBV12-3/TRBV12-4
D gene: TRBD2
clone size: many
J gene: TRBJ2-2
CDR3 length: 15
CDR3 DNA: TGTGCCAGCAGTTCGGGGGGATCGAGCACCGGGGAGCTGTTTTTT
CDR3 protein: CASSSGGSSTGELFF

V gene: TRBV12-3/TRBV12-4
D gene: TRBD1
clone size: .
J gene: TRBJ2-1
CDR3 length: 14
CDR3 DNA: TGTGCCAGCAGTTGGGGACAGGGAGGGAGTGAGCAGTTCTTC
CDR3 protein: CASSWGQGGSEQFF

V gene: TRBV29-1
D gene: TRBD2
clone size: few
J gene: TRBJ2-7
CDR3 length: 13
CDR3 DNA: TGCAGCGTTGGGACTAGCGGGAGTTACGAGCAGTACTTC
CDR3 protein: CSVGTSGSYEQYF

V gene: TRBV5-1
D gene: .
clone size: few
J gene: TRBJ1-1
CDR3 length: 15
CDR3 DNA: TGCGCCAGCAGCTTGGCGTGGTTAGGGTCCCCTGAAGCTTTCTTT
CDR3 protein: CASSLAWLGSPEAFF

V gene: TRBV28
D gene: .
clone size: few
J gene: TRBJ2-5
CDR3 length: 13
CDR3 DNA: TGTGCCAGCAGTAGACCGGGGGTAGCGACCCAGTACTTC
CDR3 protein: CASSRPGVATQYF

V gene: TRBV5-6
D gene: .
clone size: few
J gene: TRBJ2-7
CDR3 length: 15
CDR3 DNA: TGTGCCAGCAGCTTGGGGGCGGGTTATCCCTACGAGCAGTACTTC
CDR3 protein: CASSLGAGYPYEQYF